This TCR beta chain was sequenced for a study of shared clonotypes between healthy human individuals (dated by TCRdb to about 2020). Context from the whole study: A couple of women and three men aged 18 to 49 years were included in the cohort. Per donor, three plates each were used for CD4 naive and CD4 memory, two for CD8 naive, and one for CD8 memory. To estimate repertoire size and how much clonotype sharing occurs between individuals, the study deeply sequenced the blood TCR repertoires of a handful of healthy adults. To increase sequencing depth and limit assay-specific biases, TCR repertoire library preparation and sequencing were carried out by different laboratories using diverse techniques. Per donor, leukapheresis produced somewhere between about 0.9 and 9.5 billion PBMCs. General study outcomes and caveats: Even with the large sequencing depth, rarefaction of the sorted-subset datasets indicated that sequencing was incomplete. Compared with non-shared clonotypes, the clonotypes found in all four sorted-subset donors had higher generation probabilities. The small number of donors limited the genetic and exposure-history diversity represented. Pairwise subsampling indicated that sequencing depth was expected to affect the degree of clonotype sharing among donors. Sharing across a handful of donors was observed for around 5% of naive CD4, 3% to 3.5% of naive CD8, 2% to 2.5% of memory CD4, and less than 0.45% of memory CD8 clonotypes. Larger estimated clonotype richness was generally found for naive subsets than for memory subsets. Sampling was restricted to blood, and TCR repertoires in tissues likely differ from the TCR repertoires found in blood.

Using the deep immunoSEQ assay, multiplex PCR amplified TCR CDR3 regions from genomic DNA. Genomic DNA extracted from each cell subset was distributed evenly over all wells of several immunoSEQ 96-well plates, and each plate served as one replicate. For sorted subsets, 200 to 250 ng of genomic DNA, equivalent to 30,000 or so T cell genomes, went into each replicate PCR. The purified libraries were quantified using a Qubit 3.0 fluorometer, sized with a Bioanalyzer 2100, and then quantified again using the KAPA Library Quantification kit. Every immunoSEQ 96-well plate was sequenced on a separate single-read 150-cycle Illumina NextSeq 550 flow cell. The paper's processing steps were these. Because only junctional sequences without quality scores were contained in the immunoSEQ output, filtering matching that applied to full-length reads could not be performed. To assign V/J genes and CDR3, sequences were annotated using PyIR, a Python wrapper for IgBLAST v1.9, with IMGT germline references. Reads were filtered out if the reads had weak V/J assignments (E-value above 1e-6), no CDR3, stop codons, out-of-frame junctions, or ambiguous translated residues. A V3J clonotype was defined by an identical inferred V gene, J gene, and CDR3 amino acid sequence. To compute the percentage overlap between repertoires, the number of shared unique clonotypes was divided by the size of the smaller repertoire. Richness of each repertoire was evaluated using RTK rarefaction, the Chao1 estimator, and Recon v2.1 estimates of unobserved clonotypes. For all TCRbeta clonotypes obtained by the gDNA method from a handful of donors, generation probabilities were computed with OLGA. TCRdb limited this immuneACCESS table to in-frame rearrangements with V and J called. A share of clones is missing; checked studies link under half to unresolved V genes, and the rest is unexplained. V and J calls and clone size are as listed in that table; D and trimming were resolved from the DNA. Across this sample there are about 1 million clones, with under 80% seen only once. The top ten constitute about 1.4% of the sample.

Counted from cysteine to phenylalanine, this CDR3 has 13 amino acids. CDR3 DNA is the only sequence kept; it has 39 bases, read in frame from the first base. Deletion took 2 bases off V and 5 bases off J, with a span of 9 bases between the germline ends. The germline V gene (reference sequence) specifies MNHEY as CDR1 and SMNVEV as CDR2. Remarks on this clone: Its antigen specificity is not known. No base quality values were provided; no much bigger clone lies one nucleotide off.

Healthy HIV-negative adults with no recently reported acute infections or vaccinations were included as donors. Only Caucasian adults living in Nashville, Tennessee, USA were represented among the donors. CD4+ T cells were enriched by magnetic negative selection, after which naive cells were positively selected on CD45RA and the negative fraction was taken as the memory subset. Blood was collected by leukapheresis, and PBMCs were isolated by Ficoll-Histopaque density gradient centrifugation and then cryopreserved in liquid nitrogen vapor phase. Analytical flow cytometry was used to check the purity and quantity of every magnetically sorted T cell population. Each sorted fraction had its genomic DNA isolated and then quantified by UV absorbance on a Nanodrop 2000c.

Material for sequencing was memory CD4+ T cells sorted from blood. This sample's cell subset or site label indicates: CD45RA-negative fraction. This clonotype was sampled from a man between 18 and 29 years old in good health. Rearrangement joined TRBV27 to TRBJ1-1, with no reliable assignment of the D segment. The DNA sequence is TGTGCCAGCAGTTTAAGGTCGGGGACTGAAGCTTTCTTT. Protein translation: CASSLRSGTEAFF.